This T cell receptor beta chain emerged from a study of blood T cell repertoires in COVID-19. About the research overall: Collection of acute and convalescent COVID-19 samples took place in the United States, Italy and Spain. T cells, B-cell-depleted T cells, or PBMCs provided the cDNA or gDNA that served as material.

Authors' data handling: Estimates of nucleated cell counts were drawn from the amplification of reference gene primers. Assay used: immunoSEQ multiplex PCR; TCRdb lists only in-frame clones, some missing. The D gene and trimming were derived from the DNA, and the V and J assignments and clone size from that table. The repertoire holds approximately 200,000 clones, with approximately 86% as singletons. Trimming removed 6 bases at V and 0 bases at J, with 12 bases between. Germline V gives CDR1 MNHEY, CDR2 SMNVEV (reference sequence). This CDR3 has 15 amino acids. The V and J genes are TRBV27 and TRBJ2-1; D ambiguous. This sequence was found in a man younger than 35 with active or convalescent COVID-19. The sample taken for sequencing was peripheral blood. CDR3 nucleotides: TGTGCCAGCAGCACCCGGTGGAGCTCCTACAATGAGCAGTTCTTC. Translating gives CASSTRWSSYNEQFF.